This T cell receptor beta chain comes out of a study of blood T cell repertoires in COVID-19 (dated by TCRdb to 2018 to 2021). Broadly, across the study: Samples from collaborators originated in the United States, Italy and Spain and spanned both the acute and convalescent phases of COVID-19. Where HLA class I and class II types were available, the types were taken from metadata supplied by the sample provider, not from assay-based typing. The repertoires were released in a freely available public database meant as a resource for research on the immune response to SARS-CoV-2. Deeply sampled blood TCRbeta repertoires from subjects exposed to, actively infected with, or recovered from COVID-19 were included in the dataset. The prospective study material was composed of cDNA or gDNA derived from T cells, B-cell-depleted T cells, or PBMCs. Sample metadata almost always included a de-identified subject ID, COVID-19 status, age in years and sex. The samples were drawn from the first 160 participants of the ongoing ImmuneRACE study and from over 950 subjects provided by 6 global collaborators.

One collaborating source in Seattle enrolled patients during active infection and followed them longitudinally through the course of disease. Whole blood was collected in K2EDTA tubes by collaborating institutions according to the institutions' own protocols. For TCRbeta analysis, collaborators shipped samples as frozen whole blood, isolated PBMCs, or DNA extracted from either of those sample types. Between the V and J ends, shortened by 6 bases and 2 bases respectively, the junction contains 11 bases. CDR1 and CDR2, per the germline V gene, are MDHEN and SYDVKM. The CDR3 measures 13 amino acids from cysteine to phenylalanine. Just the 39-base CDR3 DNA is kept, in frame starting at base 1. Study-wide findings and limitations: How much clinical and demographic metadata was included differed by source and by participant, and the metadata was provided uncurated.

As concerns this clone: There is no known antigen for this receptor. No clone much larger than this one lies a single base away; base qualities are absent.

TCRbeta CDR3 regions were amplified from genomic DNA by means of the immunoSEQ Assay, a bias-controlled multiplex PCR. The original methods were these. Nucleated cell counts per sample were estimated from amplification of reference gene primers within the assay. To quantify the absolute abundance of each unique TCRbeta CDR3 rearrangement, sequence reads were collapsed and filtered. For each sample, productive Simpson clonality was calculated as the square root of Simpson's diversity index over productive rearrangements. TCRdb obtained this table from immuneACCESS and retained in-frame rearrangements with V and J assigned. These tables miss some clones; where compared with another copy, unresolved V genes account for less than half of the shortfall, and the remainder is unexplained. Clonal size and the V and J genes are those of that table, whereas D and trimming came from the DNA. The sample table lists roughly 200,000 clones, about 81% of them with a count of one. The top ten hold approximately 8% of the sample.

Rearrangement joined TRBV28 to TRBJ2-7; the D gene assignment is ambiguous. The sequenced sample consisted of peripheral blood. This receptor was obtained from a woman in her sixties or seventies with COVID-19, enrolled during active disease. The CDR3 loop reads CASSLGSTYEQYF. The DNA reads TGTGCCAGCAGCCTGGGCAGTACCTACGAGCAGTACTTC. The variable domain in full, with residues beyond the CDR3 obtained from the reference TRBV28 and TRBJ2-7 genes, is DVKVTQSSRYLVKRTGEKVFLECVQDMDHENMFWYRQDPGLGLRLIYFSYDVKMKEKGDIPEGYSVSREKKERFSLILESASTNQTSMYLCASSLGSTYEQYFGPGTRLTVT.